A selection of T cell receptor beta chains follows, all from one sample in a study of cytomegalovirus exposure and HLA in healthy donors. The method was immunoSEQ multiplex PCR; TCRdb's version includes in-frame clones alone and lacks a portion of them. The profile shows 130,000 or so clones, roughly three fifths of them singletons. Source material: PBMCs. These receptors were taken from a woman aged 40 to 50 in good health and CMV-seronegative. CDR3s include the opening cysteine and the closing phenylalanine or tryptophan. Each record gives: J gene, clone size, CDR3 length, V gene, CDR3 protein. Size tells how often a clone was seen (once, few, many) or the class of an expanded clone, and some rows leave it out.

TRBJ2-1	few	17	TRBV30	CAWSVPRRLRFGDEQFF
TRBJ1-2	few	15	TRBV4-3	CASSQGSDSYYGYTF
TRBJ1-3	few	17	TRBV25-1	CASSDLGIGSSGNTIYF
TRBJ1-2	NA	13	TRBV28	CASSLTLGRPGGF
TRBJ1-2	NA	11	TRBV20-1	CSAFKRGGYTF
TRBJ1-1	NA	13	TRBV7-9	CASSGGANTEAFF
TRBJ1-5	few	16	TRBV10-3	CAISESTVPSNQPQHF
TRBJ2-4	few	13	TRBV11-3	CASSLEEGNIQYF
TRBJ1-1	NA	14	TRBV19	CASSIKTGTGKAFF
TRBJ1-2	NA	12	TRBV5-4	CASSLIPEGYTF
TRBJ1-1	once	11	TRBV20-1	CSTGLDTEAFF
TRBJ1-3	NA	19	TRBV18	CASSPPTRPGTGFGNTIYF
TRBJ1-6	NA	16	TRBV27	CASSQDRGRYGSPLHF
TRBJ1-2	NA	14	TRBV28	CASSFRGGENGYTF
TRBJ2-3	NA	15	TRBV7-3	CASSPGGGGLSTQYF
TRBJ1-1	few	13	TRBV7-2	CASSLTGNTEAFF
TRBJ2-5	once	14	TRBV27	CASSSPGRAETQYF
TRBJ1-1	NA	12	TRBV28	CASIRERTEAFF
TRBJ1-1	NA	15	TRBV10-3	CAISERGQGNTEAFF
TRBJ1-4	NA	13	TRBV19	CASTSGLAEKLFF
TRBJ1-6	NA	15	TRBV28	CASSPIQGKDSPLHF
TRBJ2-7	once	15	TRBV7-2	CASRVGQAVSYEQYF
TRBJ2-3	once	19	TRBV5-1	CASSSIQSSGGAGTDTQYF
TRBJ2-3	NA	15	TRBV7-9	CASSRGTGSTDTQYF
TRBJ2-5	few	14	TRBV6-5	CASGGRGLSETQYF
TRBJ1-4	NA	17	TRBV7-8	CASSLGQGTSTNEKLFF
TRBJ2-3	few	15	TRBV7-3	CASSLMGTETDTQYF
TRBJ2-3	few	15	TRBV7-3	CASSAQSGVTDTQYF
TRBJ2-7	NA	14	TRBV4-1	CASSQEQISYEQYF
TRBJ1-1	few	13	TRBV7-3	CASSSSLITEAFF
TRBJ2-6	NA	16	TRBV5-6	CASSWLLGPGANVLTF
TRBJ2-7	NA	15	TRBV5-1	CASSNPAGGAVEQYF
TRBJ2-7	NA	14	TRBV19	CASSDRPRAYEQYF
TRBJ1-5	NA	14	TRBV7-2	CASSFKTGVQPQHF
TRBJ2-4	NA	16	TRBV30	CAWSGGSPLAKNIQYF
TRBJ1-6	NA	15	TRBV7-2	CASRRTGQGGSPLHF
TRBJ1-4	NA	15	TRBV5-1	CASSPDRPPNEKLFF
TRBJ1-6	NA	15	TRBV27	CASTPRGQPNSPLHF
TRBJ2-4	NA	14	TRBV10-3	CAISDGLAKNIQYF
TRBJ1-2	NA	19	TRBV7-6	CASSLEPVINRDSNYGYTF
TRBJ1-1	NA	12	TRBV30	CAWSVFYTEAFF
TRBJ1-2	NA	13	TRBV7-9	CASSVQEYYGYTF
TRBJ2-3	NA	16	TRBV10-2	CASRATSGGTTDTQYF
TRBJ1-4	NA	14	TRBV9	CASSLGQGGEKLFF
TRBJ2-5	NA	13	TRBV5-4	CASSFLGGETQYF
TRBJ1-1	NA	14	TRBV5-1	CASSFTGVNTEAFF
TRBJ1-6	few	15	TRBV6-5	CASSLGGSYNSPLHF
TRBJ1-1	once	11	TRBV7-2	CASSSGGEAFF
TRBJ2-3	NA	14	TRBV6-6	CASNQQGVGDTQYF
TRBJ2-2	NA	17	TRBV4-1	CASSRGVDRVSTGELFF
TRBJ2-1	once	15	TRBV6-5	CASSPGGATYNEQFF
TRBJ2-3	NA	16	TRBV5-1	CASSEASGGTTDTQYF
TRBJ1-2	NA	17	TRBV9	CASSAGQDARYYYGYTF
TRBJ1-2	NA	18	TRBV19	CASSQDRGDGLEGYGYTF
TRBJ1-2	NA	14	TRBV7-2	CASSLDLADYGYTF
TRBJ1-6	many	16	TRBV4-1	CASSQTMTDNRDPLHF
TRBJ2-1	few	13	TRBV2	CASSAEGNHEQFF
TRBJ2-5	NA	15	TRBV10-3	CAISAPPGLGETQYF
TRBJ2-7	NA	15	TRBV7-2	CASVRGGLAHSEQYF